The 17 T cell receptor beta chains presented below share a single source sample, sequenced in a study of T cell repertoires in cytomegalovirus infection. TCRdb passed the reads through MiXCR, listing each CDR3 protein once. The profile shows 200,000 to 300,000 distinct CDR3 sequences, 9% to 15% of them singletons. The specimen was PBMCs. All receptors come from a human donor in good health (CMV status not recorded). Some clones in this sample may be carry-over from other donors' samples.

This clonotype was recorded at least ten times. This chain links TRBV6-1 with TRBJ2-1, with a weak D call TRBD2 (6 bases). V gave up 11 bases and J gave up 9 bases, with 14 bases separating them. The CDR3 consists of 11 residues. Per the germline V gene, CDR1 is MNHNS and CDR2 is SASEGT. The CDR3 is CAVSTGGEQFF. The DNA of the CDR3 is TGTGCCGTATCGACCGGGGGTGAGCAGTTCTTC.

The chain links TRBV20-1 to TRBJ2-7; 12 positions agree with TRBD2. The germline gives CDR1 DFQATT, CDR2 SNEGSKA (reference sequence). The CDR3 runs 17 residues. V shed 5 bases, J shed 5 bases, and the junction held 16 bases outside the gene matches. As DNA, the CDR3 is TGCAGTGCTGCAAGACTAGCGGGAGAAGGGTATCTGAACGAGCAGTACTTC. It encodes CSAARLAGEGYLNEQYF.

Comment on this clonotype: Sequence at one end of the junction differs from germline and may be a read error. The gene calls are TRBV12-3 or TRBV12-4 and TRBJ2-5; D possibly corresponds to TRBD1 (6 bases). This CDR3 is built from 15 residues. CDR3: CVSSAPPQGYETQYF. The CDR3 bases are TGTGTCAGCAGTGCGCCTCCACAGGGATACGAGACCCAGTACTTC.

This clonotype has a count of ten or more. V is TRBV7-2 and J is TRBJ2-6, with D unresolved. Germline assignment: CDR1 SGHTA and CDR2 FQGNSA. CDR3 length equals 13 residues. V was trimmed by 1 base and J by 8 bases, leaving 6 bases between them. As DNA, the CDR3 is TGTGCCAGCAGCTTAGGGGCTTCCAACGTCCTGACTTTC. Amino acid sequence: CASSLGASNVLTF.

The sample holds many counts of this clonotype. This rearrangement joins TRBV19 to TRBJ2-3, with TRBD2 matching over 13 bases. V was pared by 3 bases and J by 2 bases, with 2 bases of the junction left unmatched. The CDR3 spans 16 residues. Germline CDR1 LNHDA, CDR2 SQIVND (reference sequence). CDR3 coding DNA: TGTGCCAGTAGTATGGGACTAGCGGGAAACACAGATACGCAGTATTTT. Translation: CASSMGLAGNTDTQYF.

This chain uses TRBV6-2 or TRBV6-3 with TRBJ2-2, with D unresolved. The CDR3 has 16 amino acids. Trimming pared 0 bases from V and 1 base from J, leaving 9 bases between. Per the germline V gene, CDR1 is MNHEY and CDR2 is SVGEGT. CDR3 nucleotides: TGTGCCAGCAGTTACTCCCACGGAGAGAACACCGGGGAGCTGTTTTTT. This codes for CASSYSHGENTGELFF.

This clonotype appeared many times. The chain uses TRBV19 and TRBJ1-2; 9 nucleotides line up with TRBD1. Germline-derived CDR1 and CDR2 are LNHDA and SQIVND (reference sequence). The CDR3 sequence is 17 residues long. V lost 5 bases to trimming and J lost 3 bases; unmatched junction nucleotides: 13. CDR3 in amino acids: CASSSTIRDRVDYGYTF. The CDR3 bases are TGTGCCAGTAGTTCTACAATCCGGGACAGGGTCGACTATGGCTACACCTTC.

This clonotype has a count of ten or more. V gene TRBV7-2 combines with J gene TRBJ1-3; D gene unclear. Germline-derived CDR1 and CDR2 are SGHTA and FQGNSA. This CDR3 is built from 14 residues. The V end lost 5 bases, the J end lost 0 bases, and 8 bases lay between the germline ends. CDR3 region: CASSDQSSGNTIYF. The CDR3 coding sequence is TGTGCCAGCAGCGACCAAAGCTCTGGAAACACCATATATTTT.

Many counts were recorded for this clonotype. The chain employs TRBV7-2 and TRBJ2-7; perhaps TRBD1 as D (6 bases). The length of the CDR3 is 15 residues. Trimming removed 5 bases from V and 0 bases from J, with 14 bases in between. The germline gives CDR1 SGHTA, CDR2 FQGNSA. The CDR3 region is CASSAAGTNSYEQYF. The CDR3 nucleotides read TGTGCCAGCAGCGCTGCCGGGACAAACTCCTACGAGCAGTACTTC. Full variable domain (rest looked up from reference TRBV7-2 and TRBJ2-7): GAGVSQSPSNKVTEKGKDVELRCDPISGHTALYWYRQSLGQGLEFLIYFQGNSAPDKSGLPSDRFSAERTGGSVSTLTIQRTQQEDSAVYLCASSAAGTNSYEQYFGPGTRLTVT.

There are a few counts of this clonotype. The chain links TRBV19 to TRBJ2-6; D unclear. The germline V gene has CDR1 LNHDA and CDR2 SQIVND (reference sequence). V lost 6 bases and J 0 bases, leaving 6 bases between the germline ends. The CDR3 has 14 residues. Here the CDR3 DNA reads TGTGCCAGTAGGAAGAGCTCTGGGGCCAACGTCCTGACTTTC. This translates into CASRKSSGANVLTF.

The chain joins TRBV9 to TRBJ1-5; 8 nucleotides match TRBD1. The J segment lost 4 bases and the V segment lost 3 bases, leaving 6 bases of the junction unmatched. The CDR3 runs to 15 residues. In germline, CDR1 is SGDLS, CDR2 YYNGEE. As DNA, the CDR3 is TGTGCCAGCAGCGCCCGCGGACAGGGAAATCAGCCCCAGCATTTT. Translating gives CASSARGQGNQPQHF.

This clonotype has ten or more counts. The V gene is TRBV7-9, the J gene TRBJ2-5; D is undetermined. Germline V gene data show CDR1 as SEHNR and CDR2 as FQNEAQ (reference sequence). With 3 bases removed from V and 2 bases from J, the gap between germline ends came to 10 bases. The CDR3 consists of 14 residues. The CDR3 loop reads CASSFSSAQETQYF. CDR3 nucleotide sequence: TGTGCCAGCAGCTTTTCCAGCGCTCAAGAGACCCAGTACTTC.

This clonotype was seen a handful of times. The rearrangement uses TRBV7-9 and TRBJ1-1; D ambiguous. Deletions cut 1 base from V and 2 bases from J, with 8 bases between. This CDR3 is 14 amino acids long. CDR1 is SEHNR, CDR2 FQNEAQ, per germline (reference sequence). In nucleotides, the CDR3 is TGTGCCAGCAGCTTAGTATCCTTTAACACTGAAGCTTTCTTT. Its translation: CASSLVSFNTEAFF.

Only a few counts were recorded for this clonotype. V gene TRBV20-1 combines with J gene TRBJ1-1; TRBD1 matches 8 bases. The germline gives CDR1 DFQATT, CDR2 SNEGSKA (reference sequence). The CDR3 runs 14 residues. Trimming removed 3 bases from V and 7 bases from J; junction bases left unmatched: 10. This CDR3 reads CSARDTGGPIEAFF. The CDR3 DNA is TGCAGTGCTAGGGATACAGGGGGACCGATTGAAGCTTTCTTT.

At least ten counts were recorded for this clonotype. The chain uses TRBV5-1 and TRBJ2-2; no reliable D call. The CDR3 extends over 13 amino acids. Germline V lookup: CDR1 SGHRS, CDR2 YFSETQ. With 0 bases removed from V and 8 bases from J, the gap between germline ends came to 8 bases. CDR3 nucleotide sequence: TGCGCCAGCAGCTTGGGCACGGCGGGGGAGCTGTTTTTT. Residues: CASSLGTAGELFF. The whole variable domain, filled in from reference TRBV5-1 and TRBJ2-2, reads KAGVTQTPRYLIKTRGQQVTLSCSPISGHRSVSWYQQTPGQGLQFLFEYFSETQRNKGNFPGRFSGRQFSNSRSEMNVSTLELGDSALYLCASSLGTAGELFFGEGSRLTVL.

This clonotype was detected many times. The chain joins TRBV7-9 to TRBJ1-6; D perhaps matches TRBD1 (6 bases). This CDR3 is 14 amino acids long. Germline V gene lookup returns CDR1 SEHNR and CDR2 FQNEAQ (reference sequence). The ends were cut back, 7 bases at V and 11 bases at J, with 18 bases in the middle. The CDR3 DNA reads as TGTGCCAGCACCTCGGCTGGGGGCAAGACACCCCTCCACTTT. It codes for CASTSAGGKTPLHF.

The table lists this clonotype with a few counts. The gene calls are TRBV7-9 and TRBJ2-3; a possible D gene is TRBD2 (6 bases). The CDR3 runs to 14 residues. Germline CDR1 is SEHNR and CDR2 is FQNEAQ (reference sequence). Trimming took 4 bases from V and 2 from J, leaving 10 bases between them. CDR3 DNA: TGTGCCAGCAGCTCCGGGGGAGCCACAGATACGCAGTATTTT. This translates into CASSSGGATDTQYF.